Sequencing of this T cell receptor beta chain was carried out in a study of T cell responses to AZD1222 COVID-19 vaccine. The germline V gene encodes CDR1 KGHSH and CDR2 LQKENI. This CDR3 region has 15 residues. V was trimmed by 8 bases and J by 8 bases, leaving 19 bases between them. The assay was immunoSEQ multiplex PCR, and TCRdb's table has in-frame clones only and misses some. The profile shows about 100,000 clones, about 83% of them singletons. Of note for this clone: Antigen specificity is unknown.

General study results and limits: Vaccine-associated CD4 TCRs ranged over spike, dominating at 160-218 and 743-854. Most donors were white British and more were female, and clonal diversity was possibly underestimated. Variant regions that are unmutated are reportedly the target of nearly half of spike-specific TCRs.

The sequencing used peripheral blood, collected on day 0 of AZD1222 vaccination. This sequence was found in an adult in good health. The chain has TRBV18 and TRBJ1-6; no firm D call. The CDR3 sequence: CASTPMVGADSPLHF. The CDR3, as DNA: TGTGCCAGCACCCCGATGGTGGGCGCCGATTCACCCCTCCACTTT.